One sample yielded the 13 T cell receptor beta chains listed below, sequenced in a study of PD-L1 blockade in urothelial cancer. This table comes from immunoSEQ multiplex PCR, and its TCRdb copy is limited to in-frame clones, with some not included. The data contain 45,000 to 50,000 clones, approximately 88% of them singletons. Sequencing was performed on PBMCs, taken around atezolizumab (anti-PD-L1) treatment. These receptors were obtained from an older man with urothelial cancer.

The chain has TRBV7-2 and TRBJ1-2; unclear D gene. This CDR3 spans 13 amino acids. Germline CDR1 reads SGHTA; CDR2 reads FQGNSA. Trimming pared 1 base from V and 4 bases from J, leaving 7 bases between. This chain's CDR3 is CASSLGGGYGYTF. CDR3 sequence (DNA): TGTGCCAGCAGCTTAGGTGGAGGCTATGGCTACACCTTC.

The chain is built from TRBV11-3 and TRBJ2-3, with 10 bases that match TRBD2. Losses at the gene ends were 1 base for V and 4 bases for J; bases not matched to a gene: 5. From germline, CDR1 is SGHNT and CDR2 YENEEA. This CDR3 contains 16 residues. The CDR3 DNA sequence: TGTGCCAGCAGCTTAGGGCTAGCGGGAGCCCCAGATACGCAGTATTTT. Encoded protein: CASSLGLAGAPDTQYF.

This clone has a handful of counts. CDR3 amino acids: CASSFGGTGYGYTF. CDR3 nucleotide sequence: TGCGCCAGCAGCTTTGGGGGCACGGGCTATGGCTACACCTTC. This rearrangement joins TRBV5-1 to TRBJ1-2, with a tentative D call TRBD1 (6 bases). CDR1 is SGHRS and CDR2 is YFSETQ in the germline V gene. Trimming stripped 2 bases from V and 4 bases from J, with 12 bases between. This CDR3 spans 14 amino acids.

The gene calls are TRBV27 and TRBJ2-3; D remains unclear. Germline V gene lookup returns CDR1 MNHEY and CDR2 SMNVEV (reference sequence). The CDR3 loop spans 14 amino acids. V was cut by 5 bases and J by 2 bases, with 11 bases left in between. CDR3 region: CASSPRRYTDTQYF. DNA of the CDR3: TGTGCCAGCAGTCCTCGTAGATACACAGATACGCAGTATTTT.

The rearrangement links TRBV5-6 to TRBJ1-4; TRBD1 might be the D (6 bases). The V and J ends lost 1 base and 7 bases respectively, with 14 bases between them. The germline gives CDR1 SGHDT, CDR2 YYEEEE. The CDR3 sequence is 15 residues long. CDR3 region: CASSLSPGVREKLFF. The CDR3 DNA follows: TGTGCCAGCAGCTTGTCGCCAGGGGTACGTGAAAAACTGTTTTTT.

The chain uses TRBV9 and TRBJ2-5, with D perhaps TRBD1 (6 bases). The CDR3 is 15 residues long. V was trimmed by 6 bases and J by 5 bases, leaving 20 bases between them. CDR1 is SGDLS and CDR2 is YYNGEE in the germline V gene. The CDR3: CASKRSPGAEETQYF. CDR3 in DNA: TGTGCCAGCAAGCGTAGCCCAGGGGCGGAGGAGACCCAGTACTTC.

With respect to this clone: Other DNA sequences in this sample translate to the same CDR3. This rearrangement joins TRBV5-5 to TRBJ2-3; TRBD2 is a possible D gene (6 bases). The CDR3 is 15 amino acids. Germline V gene data show CDR1 as SGHKS and CDR2 as YYEKEE (reference sequence). V lost 0 bases and J 0 bases, leaving 8 bases between the germline ends. This chain's CDR3 is CASSLGGTSTDTQYF. The CDR3 DNA reads as TGTGCCAGCAGCTTGGGCGGGACTAGCACAGATACGCAGTATTTT. Complete variable domain (other parts from reference TRBV5-5 and TRBJ2-3): DAGVTQSPTHLIKTRGQQVTLRCSPISGHKSVSWYQQVLGQGPQFIFQYYEKEERGRGNFPDRFSARQFPNYSSELNVNALLLGDSALYLCASSLGGTSTDTQYFGPGTRLTVL.

This clone was found once. V and J are TRBV7-2 and TRBJ2-1; TRBD2 matches 9 bases. Germline values: CDR1 SGHTA, CDR2 FQGNSA. Trimming took 0 bases from V and 6 from J; bases not matched to a gene: 3. The CDR3 covers 15 residues. CDR3 loop: CASSLAGSGSNEQFF. Written as DNA, the CDR3 is TGTGCCAGCAGCTTAGCGGGTAGCGGGAGCAATGAGCAGTTCTTC.

The rearrangement links TRBV28 to TRBJ1-2, with TRBD1 identical over 7 bases. Trimming removed 5 bases from V and 7 bases from J; junction bases left unmatched: 13. CDR3 length: 15 amino acids. CDR1 and CDR2 from the germline V gene are MDHEN and SYDVKM. The CDR3 nucleotides read TGTGCCAGCAGTGGGGCCTCACAGGGGAATGGTGGCTACACCTTC. Translating gives CASSGASQGNGGYTF.

V usage is TRBV6-5 and J usage is TRBJ2-7; D is perhaps TRBD2 (6 bases). Germline CDR1 MNHEY, CDR2 SVGAGI. V was clipped by 5 bases and J by 0 bases, with 11 bases between them. This CDR3 comprises 14 residues. In DNA form, the CDR3 reads TGTGCCAGCAGTGGGGACTCCTACTCCTACGAGCAGTACTTC. Translated: CASSGDSYSYEQYF.

This sequence joins TRBV6-6 and TRBJ1-4; D unresolved. Per the germline V gene, CDR1 is MNHNY and CDR2 is SVGAGI (reference sequence). V shed 4 bases and J shed 7 bases, with 13 bases lying between them. The CDR3 length is 14 residues. The CDR3 loop reads CASSLPRIGEKLFF. For the CDR3, the DNA is TGTGCCAGCAGTTTACCCAGGATCGGTGAAAAACTGTTTTTT.

This chain links TRBV4-2 with TRBJ2-7; D is unresolved. The V gene's germline CDR1 is LGHNA and CDR2 YNFKEQ. There are 14 residues in the CDR3. Trimming removed 0 bases at V and 3 bases at J, with 9 bases between. The CDR3 DNA sequence: TGTGCCAGCAGCCAAGACCAGGCCGGCTACGAGCAGTACTTC. Translating it yields CASSQDQAGYEQYF.

V is TRBV19 and J is TRBJ1-2; 9 nucleotides match TRBD1. The CDR3 runs to 12 residues. V shed 4 bases, J shed 10 bases, and the junction held 4 bases outside the gene matches. Germline loops: CDR1 LNHDA, CDR2 SQIVND (reference sequence). CDR3: CASSTGTGSYTF. The CDR3 DNA sequence: TGTGCCAGTAGTACCGGGACAGGGTCCTACACCTTC.